This TCR beta chain was found in a study of blood T cell repertoires in COVID-19. This clone was recorded only once. TCRdb's table, derived via immunoSEQ multiplex PCR, lists solely in-frame clones and lacks some. The profile shows about 110,000 clones, over 75% of them singletons. Trimming left V 3 bases short and J 7 bases short, with 10 bases between. The CDR3 loop spans 12 amino acids. Germline assignment: CDR1 MNHNS and CDR2 SASEGT. Sequencing was done on a sample of peripheral blood. The rearrangement uses TRBV6-1 and TRBJ2-7, with D hard to call. The clonotype comes from a human donor in a cohort sampled during active COVID-19. The CDR3 protein is CASSDSPREQYF. The CDR3 bases are TGTGCCAGCAGTGATTCCCCGAGAGAGCAGTACTTC.